This T cell receptor (beta chain) derives from a study of blood T cell repertoires in COVID-19. Measured with immunoSEQ multiplex PCR; TCRdb has only the in-frame clones, and not every one. The profile shows 350,000 to 400,000 clones, 87% of them singletons. V was shortened by 10 bases and J by 2 bases, with 14 bases between the two germline ends. In germline, CDR1 is MNHEY, CDR2 SVGAGI. The CDR3 covers 13 residues. Source material: PBMCs or T cells enriched from blood (not recorded which). The rearrangement links TRBV6-5 to TRBJ1-1; D gene uncertain. This TCR came from a man aged 40-49 years in a cohort exposed to, infected with or recovered from COVID-19 (not recorded which). CDR3 sequence (DNA): TGTGCCATAAGGACTGACTCTAACACTGAAGCTTTCTTT. As protein: CAIRTDSNTEAFF.